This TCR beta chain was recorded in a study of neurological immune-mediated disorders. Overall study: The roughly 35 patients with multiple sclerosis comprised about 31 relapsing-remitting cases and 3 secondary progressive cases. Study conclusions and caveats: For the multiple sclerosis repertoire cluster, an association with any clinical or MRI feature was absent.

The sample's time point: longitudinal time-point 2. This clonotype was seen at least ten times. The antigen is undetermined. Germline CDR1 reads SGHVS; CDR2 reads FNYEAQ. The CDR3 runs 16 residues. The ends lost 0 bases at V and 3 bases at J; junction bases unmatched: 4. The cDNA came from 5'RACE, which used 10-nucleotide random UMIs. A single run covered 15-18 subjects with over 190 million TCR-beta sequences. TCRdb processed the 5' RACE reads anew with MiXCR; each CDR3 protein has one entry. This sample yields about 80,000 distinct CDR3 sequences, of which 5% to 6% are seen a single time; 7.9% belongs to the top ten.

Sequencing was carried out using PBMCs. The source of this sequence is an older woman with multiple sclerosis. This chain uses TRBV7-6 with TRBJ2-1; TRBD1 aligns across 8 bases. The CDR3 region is CASSLAVGTGYNEQFF. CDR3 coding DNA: TGTGCCAGCAGCTTAGCGGTAGGGACAGGCTACAATGAGCAGTTCTTC.